The source of this T cell receptor beta chain is a study of blood T cell repertoires in COVID-19. Across the whole study: Samples taken during acute and convalescent COVID-19 were collected in the United States, Italy and Spain. T cells, B-cell-depleted T cells, or PBMCs supplied cDNA or gDNA.

As handled by the study authors: By means of reference gene primer amplification, nucleated cell counts were estimated. Clones were sequenced by immunoSEQ multiplex PCR, and TCRdb holds only the in-frame ones, with some missing. V, J and clone size were drawn from that table, and D and trimming were deduced from the DNA. The repertoire holds 35,000 to 55,000 clones, with around 90% as singletons. The CDR3 totals 15 residues. Germline assignment: CDR1 SNHLY and CDR2 FYNNEI. Trimming cost V 5 bases and J 3 bases; bases outside gene matches: 10. This clonotype was sampled from a man aged 45-60 years with active COVID-19. The sequenced material came from peripheral blood. The chain links TRBV2 to TRBJ2-7; TRBD1 matches 7 bases. CDR3: CASSRADRADYEQYF. The CDR3 bases are TGTGCCAGCAGTCGCGCTGACAGGGCGGACTACGAGCAGTACTTC.